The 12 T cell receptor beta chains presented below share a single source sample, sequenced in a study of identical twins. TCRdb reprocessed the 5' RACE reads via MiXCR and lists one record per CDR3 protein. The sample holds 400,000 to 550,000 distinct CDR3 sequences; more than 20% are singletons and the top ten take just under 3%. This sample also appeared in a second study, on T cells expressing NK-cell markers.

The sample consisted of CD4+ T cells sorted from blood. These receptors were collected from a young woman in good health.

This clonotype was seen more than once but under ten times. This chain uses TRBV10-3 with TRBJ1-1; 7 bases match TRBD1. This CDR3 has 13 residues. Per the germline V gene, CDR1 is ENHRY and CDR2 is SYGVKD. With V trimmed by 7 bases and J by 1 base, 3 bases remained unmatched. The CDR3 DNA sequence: TGTGCCATCACTAGGGACAGGAACACTGAAGCTTTCTTT. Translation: CAITRDRNTEAFF.

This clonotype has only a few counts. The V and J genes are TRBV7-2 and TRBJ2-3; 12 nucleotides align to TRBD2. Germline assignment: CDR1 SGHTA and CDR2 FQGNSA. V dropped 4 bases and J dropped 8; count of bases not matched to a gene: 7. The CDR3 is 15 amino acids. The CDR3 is CASSYLAGGPVTQYF. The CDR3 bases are TGTGCCAGCAGCTACCTAGCGGGGGGGCCGGTTACGCAGTATTTT.

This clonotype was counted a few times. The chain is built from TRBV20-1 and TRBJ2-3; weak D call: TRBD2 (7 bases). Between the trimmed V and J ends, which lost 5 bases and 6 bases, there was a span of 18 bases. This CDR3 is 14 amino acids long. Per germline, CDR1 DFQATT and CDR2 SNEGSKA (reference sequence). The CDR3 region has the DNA TGCAGTGCTCGACTCTGGGGGGGCGGTGATACGCAGTATTTT. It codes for CSARLWGGGDTQYF.

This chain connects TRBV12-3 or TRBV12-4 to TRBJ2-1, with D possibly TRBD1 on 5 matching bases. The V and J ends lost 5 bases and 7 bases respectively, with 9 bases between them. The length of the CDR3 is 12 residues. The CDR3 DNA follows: TGTGCCAGCAGTACCGACAGTAATGAGCAGTTCTTC. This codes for CASSTDSNEQFF.

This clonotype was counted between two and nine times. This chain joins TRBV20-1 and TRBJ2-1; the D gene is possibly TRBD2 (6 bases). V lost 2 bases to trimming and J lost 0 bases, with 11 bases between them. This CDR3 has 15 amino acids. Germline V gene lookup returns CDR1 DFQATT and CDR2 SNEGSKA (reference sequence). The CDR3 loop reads CSARLARTSYNEQFF. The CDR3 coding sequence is TGCAGTGCTAGACTAGCGAGAACCTCCTACAATGAGCAGTTCTTC.

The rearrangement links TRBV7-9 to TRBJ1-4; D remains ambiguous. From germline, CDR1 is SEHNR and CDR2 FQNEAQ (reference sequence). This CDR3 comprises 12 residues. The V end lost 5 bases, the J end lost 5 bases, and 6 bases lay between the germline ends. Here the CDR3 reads CASSPLNEKLFF. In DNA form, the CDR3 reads TGTGCCAGCAGCCCCCTGAATGAAAAACTGTTTTTT. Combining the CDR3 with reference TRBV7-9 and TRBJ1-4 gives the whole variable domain DTGVSQNPRHKITKRGQNVTFRCDPISEHNRLYWYRQTLGQGPEFLTYFQNEAQLEKSRLLSDRFSAERPKGSFSTLEIQRTEQGDSAMYLCASSPLNEKLFFGSGTQLSVL.

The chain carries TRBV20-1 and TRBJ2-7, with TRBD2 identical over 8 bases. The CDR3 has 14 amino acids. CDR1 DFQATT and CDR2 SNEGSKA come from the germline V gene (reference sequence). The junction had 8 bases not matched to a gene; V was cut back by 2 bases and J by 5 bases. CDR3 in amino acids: CSARRGTSIHEQYF. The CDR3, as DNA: TGCAGTGCTAGAAGAGGGACTAGTATCCACGAGCAGTACTTC.

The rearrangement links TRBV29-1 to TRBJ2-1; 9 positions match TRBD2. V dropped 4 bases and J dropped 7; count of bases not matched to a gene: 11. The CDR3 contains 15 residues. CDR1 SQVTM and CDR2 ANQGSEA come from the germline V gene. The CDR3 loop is CSVVSGGSFPNEQFF. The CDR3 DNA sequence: TGCAGCGTTGTCAGCGGGGGGTCTTTTCCGAATGAGCAGTTCTTC.

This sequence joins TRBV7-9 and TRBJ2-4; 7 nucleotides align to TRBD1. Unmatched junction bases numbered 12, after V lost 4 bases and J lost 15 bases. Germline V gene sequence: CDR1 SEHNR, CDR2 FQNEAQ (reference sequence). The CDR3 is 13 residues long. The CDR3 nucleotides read TGTGCCAGCAGCTGGGACAGCGCGGGCACAATGTACTTC. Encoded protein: CASSWDSAGTMYF.

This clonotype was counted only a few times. As DNA, the CDR3 is TGTGCCAGCAGAAAGACAGGCGCAGATACGCAGTATTTT. This encodes CASRKTGADTQYF. The chain employs TRBV12-3 or TRBV12-4 and TRBJ2-3; tentative D call: TRBD1 (6 bases). This CDR3 spans 13 amino acids. V was clipped by 6 bases and J by 4 bases, with 11 bases between them.

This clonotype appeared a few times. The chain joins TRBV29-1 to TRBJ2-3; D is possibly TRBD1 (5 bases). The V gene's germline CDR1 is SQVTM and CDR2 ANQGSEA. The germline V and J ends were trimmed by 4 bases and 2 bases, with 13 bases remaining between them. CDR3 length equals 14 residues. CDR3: CSVVVAGFTDTQYF. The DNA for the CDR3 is TGCAGCGTTGTGGTGGCAGGGTTCACAGATACGCAGTATTTT.

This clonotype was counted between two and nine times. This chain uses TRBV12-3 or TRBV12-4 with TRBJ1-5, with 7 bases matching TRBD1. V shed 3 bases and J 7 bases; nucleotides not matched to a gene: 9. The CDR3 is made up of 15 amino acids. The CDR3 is CASSFYRGQGQPQHF. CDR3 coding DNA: TGTGCCAGCAGTTTTTATAGGGGGCAGGGGCAGCCCCAGCATTTT.